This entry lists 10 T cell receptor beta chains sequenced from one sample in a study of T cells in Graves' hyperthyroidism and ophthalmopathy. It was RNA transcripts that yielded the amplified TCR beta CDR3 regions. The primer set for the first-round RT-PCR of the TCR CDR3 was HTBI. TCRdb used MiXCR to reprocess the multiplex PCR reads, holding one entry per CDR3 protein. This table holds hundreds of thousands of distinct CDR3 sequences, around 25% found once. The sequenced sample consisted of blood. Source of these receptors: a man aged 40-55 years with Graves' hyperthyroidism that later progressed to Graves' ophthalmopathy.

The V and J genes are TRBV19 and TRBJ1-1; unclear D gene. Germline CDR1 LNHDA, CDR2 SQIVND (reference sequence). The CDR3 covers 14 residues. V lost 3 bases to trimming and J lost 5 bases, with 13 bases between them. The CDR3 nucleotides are TGTGCCAGTAGTATGTGGCAAGGGTTGACTGAAGCTTTCTTT. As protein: CASSMWQGLTEAFF.

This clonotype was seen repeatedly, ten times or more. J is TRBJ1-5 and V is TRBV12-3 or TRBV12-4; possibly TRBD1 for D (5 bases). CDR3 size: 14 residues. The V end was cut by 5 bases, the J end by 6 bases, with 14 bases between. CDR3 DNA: TGTGCCAGCAGTCCCCGCGGGGGAGTTCAGCCCCAGCATTTT. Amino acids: CASSPRGGVQPQHF.

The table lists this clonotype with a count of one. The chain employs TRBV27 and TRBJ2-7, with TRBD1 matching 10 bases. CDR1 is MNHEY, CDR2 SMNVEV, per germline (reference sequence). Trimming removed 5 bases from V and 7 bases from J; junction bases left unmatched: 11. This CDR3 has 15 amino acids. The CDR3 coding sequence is TGTGCCAGCAGTCCACCGACAGGGGGCCCAGGGGAGCAGTACTTC. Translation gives CASSPPTGGPGEQYF.

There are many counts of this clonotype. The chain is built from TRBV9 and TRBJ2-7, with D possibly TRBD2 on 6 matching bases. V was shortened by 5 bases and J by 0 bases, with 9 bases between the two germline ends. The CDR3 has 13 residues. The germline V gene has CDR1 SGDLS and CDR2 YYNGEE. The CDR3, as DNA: TGTGCCAGCAGTCGGGGGAGCTCCTACGAGCAGTACTTC. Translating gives CASSRGSSYEQYF.

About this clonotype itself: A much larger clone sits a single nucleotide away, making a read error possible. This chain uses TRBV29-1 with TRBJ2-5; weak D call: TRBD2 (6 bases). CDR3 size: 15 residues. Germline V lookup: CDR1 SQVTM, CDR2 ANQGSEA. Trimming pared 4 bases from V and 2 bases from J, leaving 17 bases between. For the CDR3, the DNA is TGCAGCGTTGCCCCATCCCTCCGGGAGCAAGAGACCCAGTACTTC. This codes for CSVAPSLREQETQYF.

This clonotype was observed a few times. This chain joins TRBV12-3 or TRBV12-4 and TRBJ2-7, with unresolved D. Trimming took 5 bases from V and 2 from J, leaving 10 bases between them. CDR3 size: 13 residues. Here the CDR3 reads CASSPTLTYEQYF. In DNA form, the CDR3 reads TGTGCCAGCAGTCCCACGTTAACCTACGAGCAGTACTTC.

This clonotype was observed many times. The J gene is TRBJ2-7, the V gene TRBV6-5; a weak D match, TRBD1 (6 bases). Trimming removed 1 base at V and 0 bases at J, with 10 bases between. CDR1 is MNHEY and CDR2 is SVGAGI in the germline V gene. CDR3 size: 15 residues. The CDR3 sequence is CASSYYVGGSYEQYF. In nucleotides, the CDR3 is TGTGCCAGCAGTTACTATGTAGGGGGCTCCTACGAGCAGTACTTC.

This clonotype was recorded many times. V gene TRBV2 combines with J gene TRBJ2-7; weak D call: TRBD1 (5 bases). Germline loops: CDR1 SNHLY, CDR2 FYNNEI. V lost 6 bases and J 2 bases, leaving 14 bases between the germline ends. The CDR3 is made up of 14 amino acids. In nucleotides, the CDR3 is TGTGCCAGCAGCTCCGACAGAATAACCTACGAGCAGTACTTC. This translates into CASSSDRITYEQYF.

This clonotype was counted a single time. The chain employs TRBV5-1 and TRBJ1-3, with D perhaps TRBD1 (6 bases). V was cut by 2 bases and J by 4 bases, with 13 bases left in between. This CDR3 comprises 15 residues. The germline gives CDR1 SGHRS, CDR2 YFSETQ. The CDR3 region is CASSLAWGHGNTIYF. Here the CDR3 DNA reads TGCGCCAGCAGCTTAGCCTGGGGGCACGGAAACACCATATATTTT.

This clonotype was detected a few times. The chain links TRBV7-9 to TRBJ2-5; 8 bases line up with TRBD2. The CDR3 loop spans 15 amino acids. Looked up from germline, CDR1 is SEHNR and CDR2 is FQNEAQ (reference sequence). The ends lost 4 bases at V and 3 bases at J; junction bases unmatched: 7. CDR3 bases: TGTGCCAGCAGCTCGCGACACGGGAGGGAAGAGACCCAGTACTTC. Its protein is CASSSRHGREETQYF.